Listed below are T cell receptor beta chains from one sample, sequenced in a study of control samples from healthy donors and cancer patients. Clones were read by immunoSEQ multiplex PCR, and TCRdb kept only the in-frame ones, dropping some. The sample includes about 130,000 clones, 80% to 95% of them seen just once. The specimen sequenced was blood. The source is a man aged 18-30 years in good health. Both conserved end residues are part of each CDR3. Fields, in order: D gene, V gene, J gene, clone size, CDR3 DNA, CDR3 protein. D genes are given only for firm matches. Size values are once, few and many counts, or a class for expanded clones, and some rows have none.

d_gene: NA; v_gene: TRBV27; j_gene: TRBJ1-4; abundance: NA; CDR3nt: TGTGCCAGCAGTTTCGGATTTATTGAAAAACTGTTTTTT; CDR3aa: CASSFGFIEKLFF
d_gene: NA; v_gene: TRBV5-1; j_gene: TRBJ1-2; abundance: once; CDR3nt: TGCGCCAGCAGCTTGGAGCCGGGTAACTATGGCTACACCTTC; CDR3aa: CASSLEPGNYGYTF
d_gene: NA; v_gene: TRBV2; j_gene: TRBJ1-5; abundance: NA; CDR3nt: TGTGCCAGCAGTACGGGGCTCGTTCAGCCCCAGCATTTT; CDR3aa: CASSTGLVQPQHF
d_gene: TRBD1; v_gene: TRBV4-1; j_gene: TRBJ2-5; abundance: once; CDR3nt: TGCGCCAGCAGCCGAATGACAGGGAATCGGGAGACCCAGTACTTC; CDR3aa: CASSRMTGNRETQYF
d_gene: TRBD1; v_gene: TRBV19; j_gene: TRBJ2-7; abundance: NA; CDR3nt: TGTGCCAGTAGTTTAAAATCAGGGGGTCCGCCCTACGAGCAGTACTTC; CDR3aa: CASSLKSGGPPYEQYF
d_gene: NA; v_gene: TRBV9; j_gene: TRBJ1-5; abundance: few; CDR3nt: TGTGCCAGCAGCGATCAGGGCGCGGGCCAGCCCCAGCATTTT; CDR3aa: CASSDQGAGQPQHF
d_gene: NA; v_gene: TRBV14; j_gene: TRBJ1-1; abundance: NA; CDR3nt: TGTGCCAGCAGCCTCCTGACCCATAACACTGAAGCTTTCTTT; CDR3aa: CASSLLTHNTEAFF
d_gene: NA; v_gene: TRBV6-1; j_gene: TRBJ1-6; abundance: many; CDR3nt: TGTGCCAGCAGTGATTTGGGCGCAGGGACTGCATATAATTCACCCCTCCACTTT; CDR3aa: CASSDLGAGTAYNSPLHF
d_gene: TRBD1; v_gene: TRBV19; j_gene: TRBJ1-4; abundance: NA; CDR3nt: TGTGCCAGTAGTCCAGCAGGGGGCCAAACTAATGAAAAACTGTTTTTT; CDR3aa: CASSPAGGQTNEKLFF
d_gene: NA; v_gene: TRBV29-1; j_gene: TRBJ1-2; abundance: NA; CDR3nt: TGCAGCGTGAGGGACCATTCTAACTATGGCTACACCTTC; CDR3aa: CSVRDHSNYGYTF
d_gene: TRBD1; v_gene: TRBV11-2; j_gene: TRBJ1-4; abundance: NA; CDR3nt: TGTGCCAGCAGCCGAACGACAGGGTGGGATGAAAAACTGTTTTTT; CDR3aa: CASSRTTGWDEKLFF
d_gene: TRBD2; v_gene: TRBV4-1; j_gene: TRBJ2-1; abundance: NA; CDR3nt: TGCGCCAGCAGCCAAGATCCGGCTAGCGGGGGGGCACTTGGCAATGAGCAGTTCTTC; CDR3aa: CASSQDPASGGALGNEQFF
d_gene: NA; v_gene: TRBV6-1; j_gene: TRBJ2-2; abundance: NA; CDR3nt: TGTGCCAGCAGTGAATCGCCGAATTCGAACACCGGGGAGCTGTTTTTT; CDR3aa: CASSESPNSNTGELFF
d_gene: TRBD2; v_gene: TRBV24-1; j_gene: TRBJ2-5; abundance: NA; CDR3nt: TGTGCCACCAGTGACGGGGGGATAGAGACCCAGTACTTC; CDR3aa: CATSDGGIETQYF
d_gene: TRBD2; v_gene: TRBV9; j_gene: TRBJ2-5; abundance: NA; CDR3nt: TGTGCCAGCAGCTTACTAGCGGGGGAGACCCAGTACTTC; CDR3aa: CASSLLAGETQYF
d_gene: TRBD1; v_gene: TRBV2; j_gene: TRBJ1-5; abundance: NA; CDR3nt: TGTGCCAGCAGTGTTGACAGGGTCGCACAGCCCCAGCATTTT; CDR3aa: CASSVDRVAQPQHF
d_gene: NA; v_gene: TRBV7-8; j_gene: TRBJ1-4; abundance: NA; CDR3nt: TGTGCCAGCAGCTTAGAGGTCGAAAAACTGTTTTTT; CDR3aa: CASSLEVEKLFF
d_gene: NA; v_gene: TRBV30; j_gene: TRBJ1-5; abundance: NA; CDR3nt: TGTGCCTGGAGTATCAGGGGTTTTAGCAATCAGCCCCAGCATTTT; CDR3aa: CAWSIRGFSNQPQHF
d_gene: TRBD1; v_gene: TRBV5-1; j_gene: TRBJ2-7; abundance: NA; CDR3nt: TGCGCCAGCAACATAGGACAGGGTATCTACGAGCAGTACTTC; CDR3aa: CASNIGQGIYEQYF
d_gene: NA; v_gene: TRBV6-6; j_gene: TRBJ2-3; abundance: NA; CDR3nt: TGTGCCAGCAGACGACAGTCCCTCACAGATACGCAGTATTTT; CDR3aa: CASRRQSLTDTQYF
d_gene: TRBD1; v_gene: TRBV5-8; j_gene: TRBJ2-7; abundance: NA; CDR3nt: TGTGCCAGCAGCACCTTTTGGACAGGGCGCGAGCAGTACTTC; CDR3aa: CASSTFWTGREQYF
d_gene: TRBD2; v_gene: TRBV18; j_gene: TRBJ2-7; abundance: NA; CDR3nt: TGTGCCAGCTCACCAGGGGGGGACTACGAGCAGTACTTC; CDR3aa: CASSPGGDYEQYF
d_gene: NA; v_gene: TRBV4-2; j_gene: TRBJ1-1; abundance: NA; CDR3nt: TGTGCCAGCAGCCCACCAAGCGACAGGCGTGAAGCTTTCTTT; CDR3aa: CASSPPSDRREAFF
d_gene: NA; v_gene: TRBV5-1; j_gene: TRBJ2-3; abundance: NA; CDR3nt: TGCGCCAGCAGCATAAGTGAGAGCACAGATACGCAGTATTTT; CDR3aa: CASSISESTDTQYF
d_gene: NA; v_gene: TRBV2; j_gene: TRBJ2-7; abundance: few; CDR3nt: TGTGCCAGCAAGGAGACAGTCTACGAGCAGTACTTC; CDR3aa: CASKETVYEQYF
d_gene: NA; v_gene: TRBV18; j_gene: TRBJ1-2; abundance: NA; CDR3nt: TGTGCCAGCTCACCAGCAGAAGTAAACTATGGCTACACCTTC; CDR3aa: CASSPAEVNYGYTF
d_gene: TRBD1; v_gene: TRBV30; j_gene: TRBJ1-2; abundance: few; CDR3nt: TGTGCCTGGAGTGTCCGACAGGGAAAGTATGGCTACACCTTC; CDR3aa: CAWSVRQGKYGYTF
d_gene: NA; v_gene: TRBV10-3; j_gene: TRBJ1-5; abundance: NA; CDR3nt: TGTGCCACAAGAGTGGGCGGGGGGGCAAATCAGCCCCAGCATTTT; CDR3aa: CATRVGGGANQPQHF
d_gene: NA; v_gene: TRBV2; j_gene: TRBJ1-4; abundance: NA; CDR3nt: TGTGCCTATGTGTCGGGCAGGTTCGATGAAAAACTGTTTTTT; CDR3aa: CAYVSGRFDEKLFF
d_gene: TRBD1; v_gene: TRBV24-1; j_gene: TRBJ2-7; abundance: few; CDR3nt: TGTGCCACCAGTGATTTCGGGCAGGGGGCTGGCGAGCAGTACTTC; CDR3aa: CATSDFGQGAGEQYF
d_gene: TRBD2; v_gene: TRBV6-2/TRBV6-3; j_gene: TRBJ2-7; abundance: NA; CDR3nt: TGTGCCAGCAGCCTCTTCCGACTAGCGGGGGACAGCTCCTACGAGCAGTACTTC; CDR3aa: CASSLFRLAGDSSYEQYF
d_gene: TRBD2; v_gene: TRBV29-1; j_gene: TRBJ2-1; abundance: NA; CDR3nt: TGCAGCGTTGGTCTAGCGGGGGGCTCCTACAATGAGCAGTTCTTC; CDR3aa: CSVGLAGGSYNEQFF
d_gene: NA; v_gene: TRBV6-5; j_gene: TRBJ2-5; abundance: NA; CDR3nt: TGTGCCAGCAGTTACTCGACTATTAAAGAGACCCAGTACTTC; CDR3aa: CASSYSTIKETQYF
d_gene: NA; v_gene: TRBV19; j_gene: TRBJ2-7; abundance: NA; CDR3nt: TGTGCCAGTAGTATCCAAGGGGGTCTTTACGAGCAGTACTTC; CDR3aa: CASSIQGGLYEQYF
d_gene: NA; v_gene: TRBV6-5; j_gene: TRBJ1-2; abundance: NA; CDR3nt: TGTGCCAGCACCCCAGGGATTAACTATGGCTACACCTTC; CDR3aa: CASTPGINYGYTF
d_gene: NA; v_gene: TRBV14; j_gene: TRBJ1-1; abundance: NA; CDR3nt: TGTGCCAGCAGCCACCTCAACAGGGCGAACACTGAAGCTTTCTTT; CDR3aa: CASSHLNRANTEAFF
d_gene: NA; v_gene: TRBV10-2; j_gene: TRBJ1-5; abundance: NA; CDR3nt: TGCGCCAGCAGTGAAAGGGGGGGTAGCAATCAGCCCCAGCATTTT; CDR3aa: CASSERGGSNQPQHF
d_gene: TRBD1; v_gene: TRBV18; j_gene: TRBJ1-2; abundance: NA; CDR3nt: TGTGCCAGCTCACCGGACAGGTCCTATGGCTACACCTTC; CDR3aa: CASSPDRSYGYTF
d_gene: NA; v_gene: TRBV21-1; j_gene: TRBJ1-2; abundance: NA; CDR3nt: TGTGCCAGCAGCAAAGGCCAGAGGGATGGCTACACCTTC; CDR3aa: CASSKGQRDGYTF